The 28 T cell receptor beta chains below were found in one sample sequenced in a study of blood T cells in healthy people across ages (dated by TCRdb to about 2015). The library came from 5' RACE. The data were produced on an Illumina HiSeq 2500. A second PCR of roughly 7 to 12 cycles was run with a J-beta primer mix and a sample-barcoded 5' primer. The raw public data were reprocessed by TCRdb itself: fastp quality trimming at Q25, MiXCR clonotype calling, in-frame beta chains only. Each entry is one CDR3 protein sequence, shown with its most common DNA and genes. Recorded for this sample are over 1,200,000 distinct CDR3 sequences; roughly 60% of them occurred a single time. The top ten clonotypes cover more than 6% of the sample. Material for sequencing was blood. The receptors shown here come from a man aged 18 to 29 in good health.

The gene calls are TRBV18 and TRBJ2-7; the match to TRBD1 covers 7 bases. The germline V gene encodes CDR1 KGHSH and CDR2 LQKENI. J lost 5 bases, V lost 0 bases, and 7 bases had no gene match. The CDR3 contains 15 residues. The CDR3 region is CASSPPTGDLNEQYF. Here the CDR3 DNA reads TGTGCCAGCTCACCACCCACAGGGGATTTGAACGAGCAGTACTTC.

The genes are TRBV20-1 and TRBJ2-1, with 12 bases aligning to TRBD2. This CDR3 has 17 amino acids. Germline CDR1 reads DFQATT; CDR2 reads SNEGSKA (reference sequence). The trim removed 7 bases at V and 3 bases at J, leaving 13 bases unmatched. The CDR3 reads CSGQGASGRVDYNEQFF. CDR3 in DNA: TGCAGTGGCCAGGGTGCTAGCGGGAGGGTGGACTACAATGAGCAGTTCTTC.

This sequence joins TRBV5-1 and TRBJ2-5, with TRBD2 matching over 11 bases. The CDR3 extends over 16 amino acids. Trimming took 3 bases from V and 5 from J; bases not matched to a gene: 9. Germline CDR1 reads SGHRS; CDR2 reads YFSETQ. The chain's CDR3 is CASSYALAGAGETQYF. In nucleotides, the CDR3 is TGCGCCAGCAGCTACGCACTAGCGGGAGCTGGCGAGACCCAGTACTTC.

The sample holds a few counts of this clonotype. The chain links TRBV27 to TRBJ2-4; D gene unclear. With the DNA end fitting TRBJ2-7 better, the J assignment may be wrong. Germline CDR1 and CDR2: MNHEY and SMNVEV (reference sequence). This CDR3 spans 16 amino acids. For the CDR3, the DNA is TGTGCCAGCAGTTTATCTAATGGACCGATTGTAAACGAGCAGTACTTC. It specifies CASSLSNGPIVNEQYF.

This clonotype showed up just a few times. The genes are TRBV7-9 and TRBJ2-3, with TRBD2 matching over 10 bases. V lost 2 bases and J lost 0; bases outside the gene matches: 8. Germline CDR1 reads SEHNR; CDR2 reads FQNEAQ (reference sequence). The CDR3 totals 18 residues. CDR3 amino acids: CASSLLAGEISSTDTQYF. In DNA, the CDR3 is TGTGCCAGCAGCTTACTAGCGGGAGAGATTTCCAGCACAGATACGCAGTATTTT. The full variable domain, with the rest looked up from reference TRBV7-9 and TRBJ2-3, is DTGVSQNPRHKITKRGQNVTFRCDPISEHNRLYWYRQTLGQGPEFLTYFQNEAQLEKSRLLSDRFSAERPKGSFSTLEIQRTEQGDSAMYLCASSLLAGEISSTDTQYFGPGTRLTVL.

The chain uses TRBV20-1 and TRBJ2-7, with D uncertain. There are 13 residues in the CDR3. The V end was cut by 1 base, the J end by 1 base, with 8 bases between. Germline V gene data show CDR1 as DFQATT and CDR2 as SNEGSKA (reference sequence). The DNA of the CDR3 is TGCAGTGCTAGAGGGTCGGTGTCCTACGAGCAGTACTTC. It is translated as CSARGSVSYEQYF.

The gene calls are TRBV14 and TRBJ1-6, with D possibly being TRBD1 (6 bases). This CDR3 has 17 residues. Germline V CDR1 and CDR2: SGHDN, FVKESK. V lost 5 bases and J lost 0, with 14 bases in between. CDR3 coding DNA: TGTGCCAGCAGCTTACAGACAGGCGCCTCCTATAATTCACCCCTCCACTTT. It translates to CASSLQTGASYNSPLHF.

The CDR3 loop reads CASSLEDSDTQYF. CDR3 nucleotide sequence: TGTGCCAGCAGCCTAGAGGATTCAGATACGCAGTATTTT. V usage is TRBV6-4 and J usage is TRBJ2-3; no firm D call. The CDR3 spans 13 residues. The V gene's germline CDR1 is MRHNA and CDR2 SNTAGT. V lost 6 bases, J lost 4 bases, and 11 bases lay in between.

This chain joins TRBV20-1 and TRBJ2-1, with D possibly being TRBD1 or TRBD2 (5 bases each). Looked up from germline, CDR1 is DFQATT and CDR2 is SNEGSKA (reference sequence). This CDR3 is built from 13 residues. Trimming removed 4 bases from V and 6 bases from J, with 13 bases in between. CDR3 amino acids: CSAMVPGANEQFF. CDR3 DNA sequence: TGCAGTGCTATGGTCCCCGGGGCCAATGAGCAGTTCTTC.

This chain uses TRBV5-1 with TRBJ2-1; D remains unclear. Germline CDR1 is SGHRS and CDR2 is YFSETQ. The CDR3 loop spans 15 amino acids. Between the trimmed V and J ends, which lost 0 bases and 8 bases, there was a span of 15 bases. The CDR3 protein is CASSLGRAISDEQFF. The CDR3 DNA follows: TGCGCCAGCAGCTTGGGTCGAGCGATCAGCGATGAGCAGTTCTTC.

V gene TRBV11-2 combines with J gene TRBJ1-4, with D possibly matching TRBD1 (5 bases). The CDR3 is made up of 16 amino acids. Trimming removed 5 bases from V and 13 bases from J, with 26 bases in between. Germline CDR1 SGHAT, CDR2 FQNNGV. The CDR3 region is CASSQDGAARPPGLFF. The CDR3 DNA follows: TGTGCCAGCAGCCAAGATGGGGCAGCTCGCCCTCCGGGACTGTTTTTT.

The sample holds a few counts of this clonotype. This rearrangement joins TRBV7-8 to TRBJ1-2; D might be TRBD1 (6 bases). The germline V gene encodes CDR1 SGHVS and CDR2 FQNEAQ. The CDR3 has 15 amino acids. V gave up 3 bases and J gave up 8 bases, with 19 bases separating them. This chain's CDR3 is CASSLDQGYMKGYTF. The CDR3 bases are TGTGCCAGCAGCTTGGACCAGGGGTACATGAAGGGCTACACCTTC.

As regards this clonotype: An end of the junction does not agree with germline; a read error may underlie this. The rearrangement uses TRBV27 and TRBJ2-6; a weak D match, TRBD1 (5 bases). Germline loops: CDR1 MNHEY, CDR2 SMNVEV (reference sequence). The CDR3 loop spans 14 amino acids. The CDR3 spells CASSSQAGANALTF. The CDR3 DNA sequence: TGTGCCAGCAGTTCACAGGCTGGGGCCAACGCCCTGACTTTC.

This clonotype was counted a few times. This sequence joins TRBV5-1 and TRBJ2-1; the match to TRBD1 covers 10 bases. Germline V gives CDR1 SGHRS, CDR2 YFSETQ. This CDR3 comprises 16 residues. With 0 bases clipped from V and 5 bases from J, the junction kept 5 bases outside the gene matches. The CDR3 nucleotides are TGCGCCAGCAGCTTGGTACGGGACAGGGGCGACAATGAGCAGTTCTTC. It codes for CASSLVRDRGDNEQFF.

The chain couples TRBV15 to TRBJ1-4; D not certain. The germline V and J ends were trimmed by 6 bases and 3 bases, with 8 bases remaining between them. Germline loops: CDR1 LNHNV, CDR2 YYDKDF (reference sequence). The CDR3 totals 13 residues. The CDR3 DNA reads as TGTGCCACCAGAGCGGGCTCTAATGAAAAACTGTTTTTT. Its translation: CATRAGSNEKLFF. The full variable domain, its missing parts supplied by reference TRBV15 and TRBJ1-4, is DAMVIQNPRYQVTQFGKPVTLSCSQTLNHNVMYWYQQKSSQAPKLLFHYYDKDFNNEADTPDNFQSRRPNTSFCFLDIRSPGLGDTAMYLCATRAGSNEKLFFGSGTQLSVL.

V usage is TRBV29-1 and J usage is TRBJ2-4; 8 bases line up with TRBD1. The end of the DNA is better explained by TRBJ2-5, so the J call may be wrong. CDR1 and CDR2 (germline): SQVTM, ANQGSEA. There are 12 residues in the CDR3. The CDR3 protein is CSIRTGRGTQYF. CDR3 nucleotides: TGCAGCATCAGGACAGGGCGGGGGACCCAGTACTTC.

The chain recombines TRBV4-1 with TRBJ2-1, with 13 bases matching TRBD2. From germline, CDR1 is MGHRA and CDR2 YSYEKL. With V trimmed by 0 bases and J by 4 bases, 9 bases remained unmatched. The CDR3 extends over 19 amino acids. CDR3 DNA: TGCGCCAGCAGCCAAGATACTAGCGGGAGGGCCCCAATTTACAATGAGCAGTTCTTC. Its translation is CASSQDTSGRAPIYNEQFF.

The chain couples TRBV7-2 to TRBJ2-7; D is perhaps TRBD2 (6 bases). The CDR3 runs 15 residues. Trimming shortened V by 2 bases and J by 2 bases, and 13 bases separated the two germline ends. The V gene's germline CDR1 is SGHTA and CDR2 FQGNSA. The CDR3 sequence: CASSLIPSATYEQYF. The CDR3 DNA follows: TGTGCCAGCAGCTTAATTCCTAGCGCGACCTACGAGCAGTACTTC.

The chain recombines TRBV5-6 with TRBJ1-6; D remains unclear. With 6 bases removed from V and 5 bases from J, the gap between germline ends came to 18 bases. This CDR3 comprises 16 residues. Looked up from germline, CDR1 is SGHDT and CDR2 is YYEEEE. The CDR3 DNA reads TGTGCCAGCACTTCCATTGGGTGGTTCGATAATTCACCCCTCCACTTT. Amino acid sequence: CASTSIGWFDNSPLHF.

V usage is TRBV2 and J usage is TRBJ2-7; 7 nucleotides match TRBD2. Germline values: CDR1 SNHLY, CDR2 FYNNEI. With V trimmed by 3 bases and J by 0 bases, 8 bases remained unmatched. The length of the CDR3 is 16 residues. CDR3 DNA sequence: TGTGCCAGCAGTGAGCGGGAGTGGGGGAGCTCCTACGAGCAGTACTTC. This gives the protein CASSEREWGSSYEQYF.

This sequence joins TRBV7-2 and TRBJ2-3, with D perhaps TRBD2 (6 bases). Germline V gene data show CDR1 as SGHTA and CDR2 as FQGNSA. This CDR3 has 16 residues. The germline V and J ends were trimmed by 0 bases and 6 bases, with 16 bases remaining between them. The CDR3 DNA is TGTGCCAGCAGCTTAGCGAGAGGGACTGGCCTGGATACGCAGTATTTT. It yields the protein CASSLARGTGLDTQYF.

This clonotype turned up a few times. The rearrangement links TRBV7-8 to TRBJ2-5; no reliable D call. V lost 5 bases, J lost 3 bases, and 16 bases lay in between. The germline V gene encodes CDR1 SGHVS and CDR2 FQNEAQ. This CDR3 contains 15 residues. The chain's CDR3 is CASSEFRFQEETQYF. The CDR3 DNA follows: TGTGCCAGCAGCGAATTTAGGTTCCAAGAAGAGACCCAGTACTTC.

The V gene is TRBV6-5, the J gene TRBJ2-1; TRBD2 matches at 12 bases. This CDR3 has 16 amino acids. J gave up 8 bases and V 1 base, and 6 bases lay outside the gene matches. The germline CDR1 and CDR2 sequences are MNHEY and SVGAGI. CDR3 region: CASSYLTSGRVDEQFF. CDR3 coding DNA: TGTGCCAGCAGTTACTTGACTAGCGGGAGAGTCGATGAGCAGTTCTTC.

This chain uses TRBV6-2 or TRBV6-3 with TRBJ2-7, with 11 bases matching TRBD2. CDR1 is MNHEY, CDR2 SVGEGT, per germline. The CDR3 is 16 amino acids. V trimming: 6 bases; J trimming: 4 bases; junction bases outside the gene matches: 11. CDR3 bases: TGTGCCAGCAGATTGACCGGACTAGCGGGCACGTACGAGCAGTACTTC. It yields the protein CASRLTGLAGTYEQYF.

The chain combines TRBV7-2 with TRBJ2-7, with 10 positions matching TRBD2. This CDR3 region has 12 residues. Germline values: CDR1 SGHTA, CDR2 FQGNSA. V lost 6 bases and J lost 7; bases outside the gene matches: 3. The CDR3 loop reads CASRGLAEEQYF. CDR3 bases: TGTGCCAGCAGAGGACTAGCGGAAGAGCAGTACTTC.

Concerning this clonotype itself: The germline gene is not matched at one end of the junction; a read error may be the cause. The V gene is TRBV7-2, the J gene TRBJ2-5; TRBD1 agrees at 9 bases. The J call may be in error: the DNA end matches TRBJ2-7 better. CDR1 and CDR2 (germline): SGHTA, FQGNSA. CDR3 length: 15 amino acids. CDR3: CAGSLGTGGAYEQYF. CDR3 DNA sequence: TGTGCCGGCAGCTTAGGAACAGGGGGCGCGTACGAGCAGTACTTC.

This chain links TRBV10-2 with TRBJ1-4; 7 nucleotides match TRBD1. This CDR3 is built from 15 residues. Per the germline V gene, CDR1 is WSHSY and CDR2 is SAAADI. Unmatched junction bases numbered 5, after V lost 2 bases and J lost 5 bases. CDR3 DNA sequence: TGCGCCAGCAGTGAGGGGGGACAGATAAATGAAAAACTGTTTTTT. It encodes CASSEGGQINEKLFF.

The chain uses TRBV11-2 and TRBJ2-1, with 9 positions matching TRBD2. The CDR3 runs 18 residues. V shed 0 bases, J shed 3 bases, and the junction held 9 bases outside the gene matches. The V gene's germline CDR1 is SGHAT and CDR2 FQNNGV. CDR3 loop: CASSLDGASGGLYNEQFF. CDR3 sequence (DNA): TGTGCCAGCAGCTTAGACGGGGCCAGCGGGGGGCTCTACAATGAGCAGTTCTTC.